One sample yielded the 8 T cell receptor beta chains listed below, sequenced in a study of regulatory T cells in long-lasting Graves disease. For TCR beta, libraries came from iRepertoire HTBI primers and Arm-PCR of CDR3 regions. MiXCR was run by TCRdb on the multiplex PCR reads, yielding one entry per CDR3 protein. Here the sample spans about 540,000 distinct CDR3 sequences, less than 15% being singletons. Time point specified: newly diagnosed GD, antithyroid drugs for less than 3 months. The TCR library used RNA extracted from PBMCs. These data are also associated with another study on T cells in Graves' hyperthyroidism and ophthalmopathy.

The sequenced sample was peripheral blood mononuclear cells (PBMCs), obtained at new diagnosis, from a patient treated with antithyroid drugs. The receptors shown here come from a man between 25 and 39 years old with Graves disease.

V gene TRBV5-6 combines with J gene TRBJ2-3; no firm D call. This CDR3 contains 15 residues. The V end was cut by 2 bases, the J end by 2 bases, with 12 bases between. Germline V gives CDR1 SGHDT, CDR2 YYEEEE. The chain's CDR3 is CASSFPSAITDTQYF. The CDR3 coding sequence is TGTGCCAGCAGCTTCCCTAGTGCTATCACAGATACGCAGTATTTT.

The CDR3 protein is CASSLFAEEMNTEAFF. CDR3 coding DNA: TGTGCCAGCAGCCTCTTTGCAGAGGAGATGAACACTGAAGCTTTCTTT. The gene calls are TRBV7-9 and TRBJ1-1; D gene unclear. Germline CDR1 SEHNR, CDR2 FQNEAQ (reference sequence). V lost 5 bases and J 0 bases, leaving 16 bases between the germline ends. CDR3 size: 16 residues.

This clonotype was observed many times. The rearrangement uses TRBV24-1 and TRBJ2-2; 9 bases are a match to TRBD1. Trimming removed 4 bases from V and 5 bases from J; junction bases left unmatched: 4. Germline V CDR1 and CDR2: KGHDR, SFDVKD. CDR3 length: 15 residues. The CDR3, as DNA: TGTGCCACCAGTGACCCCGGGACAGGGACCGGGGAGCTGTTTTTT. This codes for CATSDPGTGTGELFF.

As to this clonotype: An end of the junction differs from the germline gene, which may be a read error. The chain has TRBV24-1 and TRBJ2-5; 10 nucleotides agree with TRBD1. The CDR3 has 16 residues. Per the germline V gene, CDR1 is KGHDR and CDR2 is SFDVKD. CDR3 protein: CATSDLRDRGQETKYF. The CDR3 nucleotides are TGTGCCACCAGTGATTTGAGGGACAGGGGCCAAGAGACCAAGTACTTC.

The rearrangement links TRBV24-1 to TRBJ2-6; 9 bases line up with TRBD1. The CDR3 has 17 residues. With V trimmed by 6 bases and J by 0 bases, 5 bases remained unmatched. CDR1 KGHDR and CDR2 SFDVKD come from the germline V gene. The CDR3 region has the DNA TGTGCCACCAGTACAGGGACAGGGAACTCTGGGGCCAACGTCCTGACTTTC. It yields the protein CATSTGTGNSGANVLTF.

This clonotype was recorded many times. The chain employs TRBV20-1 and TRBJ2-7; 12 bases map to TRBD2. V shed 4 bases, J shed 4 bases, and the junction held 11 bases outside the gene matches. The CDR3 has 16 amino acids. From germline, CDR1 is DFQATT and CDR2 SNEGSKA (reference sequence). The CDR3 protein is CSANTIRTSGKYEQYF. CDR3 DNA sequence: TGCAGTGCTAACACAATCCGGACTAGCGGGAAGTACGAGCAGTACTTC.

The chain joins TRBV24-1 to TRBJ1-5, with D hard to call. The CDR3 consists of 13 residues. V was clipped by 5 bases and J by 7 bases, with 11 bases between them. The germline V gene has CDR1 KGHDR and CDR2 SFDVKD. The CDR3 DNA reads TGTGCCACCAGTGGATCGTGGGAACAGCCCCAGCATTTT. Translated: CATSGSWEQPQHF.

The chain carries TRBV6-1 and TRBJ1-5; D is ambiguous. The germline gives CDR1 MNHNS, CDR2 SASEGT. The V and J ends lost 6 bases and 5 bases respectively, with 5 bases between them. This CDR3 spans 11 amino acids. CDR3 in DNA: TGTGCCAGCAGGGTGGATCAGCCCCAGCATTTT. Protein product: CASRVDQPQHF.